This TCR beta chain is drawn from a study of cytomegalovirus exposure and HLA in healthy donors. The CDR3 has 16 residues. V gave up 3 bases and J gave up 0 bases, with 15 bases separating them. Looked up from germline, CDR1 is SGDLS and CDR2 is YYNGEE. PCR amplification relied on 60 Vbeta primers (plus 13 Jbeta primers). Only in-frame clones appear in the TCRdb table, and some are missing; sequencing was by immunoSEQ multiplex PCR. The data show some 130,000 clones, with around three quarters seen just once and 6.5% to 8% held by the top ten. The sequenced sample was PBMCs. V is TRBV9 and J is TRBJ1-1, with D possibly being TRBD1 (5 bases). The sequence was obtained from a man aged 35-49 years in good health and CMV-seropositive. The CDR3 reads CASSEPVDKMNTEAFF. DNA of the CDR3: TGTGCCAGCAGCGAGCCCGTGGACAAAATGAACACTGAAGCTTTCTTT.